Listed here is a single TCR beta chain. Trimming cost V 0 bases and J 0 bases, with 21 bases left between them. This CDR3 contains 19 residues. The germline gives CDR1 SGHRS, CDR2 YFSETQ. The data originate from a study of T cell responses to AZD1222 COVID-19 vaccine. Some clones are missing from TCRdb's copy, which holds only in-frame ones; the method was immunoSEQ multiplex PCR. The table records approximately 94,000 clones, around nine tenths of them present only once. This sample comprised peripheral blood, obtained on day 0 of AZD1222 vaccination. This TCR came from an adult in good health. V usage is TRBV5-1 and J usage is TRBJ1-1; D not certain. CDR3 in DNA: TGCGCCAGCAGCTTGGACACCGAATCAAGGAACCTCATGAACACTGAAGCTTTCTTT. Amino acid sequence: CASSLDTESRNLMNTEAFF.